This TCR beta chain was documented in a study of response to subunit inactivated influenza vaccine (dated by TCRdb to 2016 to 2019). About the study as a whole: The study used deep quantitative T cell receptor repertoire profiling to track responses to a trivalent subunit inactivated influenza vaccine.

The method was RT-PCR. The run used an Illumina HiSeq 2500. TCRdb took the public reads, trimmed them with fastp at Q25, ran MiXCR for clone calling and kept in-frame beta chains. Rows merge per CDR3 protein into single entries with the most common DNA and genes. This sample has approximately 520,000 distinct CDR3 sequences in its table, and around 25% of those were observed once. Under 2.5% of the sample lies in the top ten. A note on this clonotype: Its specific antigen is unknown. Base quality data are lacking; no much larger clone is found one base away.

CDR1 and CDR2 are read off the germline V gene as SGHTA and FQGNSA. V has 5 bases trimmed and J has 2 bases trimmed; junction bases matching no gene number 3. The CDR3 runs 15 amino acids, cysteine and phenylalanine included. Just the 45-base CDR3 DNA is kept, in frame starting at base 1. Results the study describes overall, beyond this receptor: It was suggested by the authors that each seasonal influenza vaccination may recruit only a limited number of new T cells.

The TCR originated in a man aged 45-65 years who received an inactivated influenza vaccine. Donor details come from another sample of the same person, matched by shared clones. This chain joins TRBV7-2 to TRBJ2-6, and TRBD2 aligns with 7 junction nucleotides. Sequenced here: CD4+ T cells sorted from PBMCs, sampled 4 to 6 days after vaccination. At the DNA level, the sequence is TGTGCCAGCAGCCGTGCGGGAGCTGGGGCCAACGTCCTGACTTTC. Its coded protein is CASSRAGAGANVLTF.